This T cell receptor (beta chain) was profiled in a study of T cell repertoires in cytomegalovirus infection. Study results and caveats: CMV-specific HLA-C-restricted TCR beta clonotypes dominated the ex vivo response. Summed frequency of shared TCR beta families picked out CMV carriers who also had the relevant HLA.

TCRdb re-called the reads with MiXCR, one entry per CDR3 protein. This repertoire shows roughly 600,000 distinct CDR3 sequences, 20% to 30% found once; its top ten account for 8%. A note on this clonotype: What it recognizes is unknown.

V lost 6 bases and J lost 0, with 17 bases in between. This CDR3 region has 15 residues. Germline V lookup: CDR1 DFQATT, CDR2 SNEGSKA (reference sequence). Sequences were obtained from CD8+ T cells from PBMCs. This sequence was found in a human donor in good health (CMV status not recorded). Some clones in this sample may be carry-over from other donors' samples. The V gene is TRBV20-1, the J gene TRBJ1-1; tentative D call: TRBD1 (5 bases). CDR3 sequence: CSARGGTAMNTEAFF. The CDR3 nucleotides read TGCAGTGCCCGTGGGGGGACCGCTATGAACACTGAAGCTTTCTTT.